Listed below are T cell receptor beta chains from one sample, sequenced in a study of OX40 agonist ivuxolimab in advanced cancers. Clones were sequenced by immunoSEQ multiplex PCR, and TCRdb holds only the in-frame ones, with some missing. The sample includes about 73,000 clones, just under 90% of them seen just once. The input for sequencing was CD4+ or CD8+ T cells sorted from blood, taken in a trial of the OX40 agonist ivuxolimab. These receptors were taken from an adult with an advanced solid tumor such as melanoma, head and neck, liver or kidney cancer. CDR3s include the opening cysteine and the closing phenylalanine or tryptophan. D genes are given only for firm matches. Only some rows state a clone size, as once, few, many or a class for expanded clones.

>TRBV12-5|TRBJ1-2|-|-
CASGLPPGGYTF
TGTGCTAGTGGTCTTCCCCCCGGTGGCTACACCTTC
>TRBV11-3|TRBJ2-3|-|-
CASSPSADTQYF
TGTGCCAGCAGCCCCTCTGCAGATACGCAGTATTTT
>TRBV7-8|TRBJ2-2|-|-
CASSLVRRNTGELFF
TGTGCCAGCAGCTTAGTACGCAGGAACACCGGGGAGCTGTTTTTT
>TRBV5-1|TRBJ2-7|-|TRBD2
CASRLAGSYEQYF
TGCGCCAGCAGACTAGCGGGTAGCTACGAGCAGTACTTC
>TRBV5-8|TRBJ2-7|-|-
CASSPWYEQYF
TGTGCCAGCAGCCCATGGTACGAGCAGTACTTC
>TRBV6-1|TRBJ2-4|-|-
CASSEHGRNIQYF
TGTGCCAGCAGTGAACACGGAAGGAACATTCAGTACTTC
>TRBV9|TRBJ1-4|-|-
CASSVESVGEKLFF
TGTGCCAGCAGCGTAGAGTCAGTGGGGGAAAAACTGTTTTTT
>TRBV5-1|TRBJ2-1|-|TRBD1
CASSRALQGYEQFF
TGCGCCAGCAGCAGAGCCCTACAGGGGTATGAGCAGTTCTTC
>TRBV10-3|TRBJ1-5|once|-
CAISGIPNQPQHF
TGTGCCATCAGTGGGATCCCTAATCAGCCCCAGCATTTT
>TRBV5-1|TRBJ2-5|-|TRBD1
CASSSEGQGRETQYF
TGCGCCAGCAGCTCAGAGGGACAGGGTAGAGAGACCCAGTACTTC
>TRBV6-6|TRBJ1-1|-|TRBD1
CASSYKGAGNTEAFF
TGTGCCAGCAGTTACAAGGGGGCTGGGAACACTGAAGCTTTCTTT
>TRBV30|TRBJ2-3|-|-
CAWTDDSFGRDTQYF
TGTGCCTGGACGGATGACAGCTTTGGACGGGATACGCAGTATTTT
>TRBV9|TRBJ2-7|-|-
CASSGGLDYEQYF
TGTGCCAGCAGCGGGGGACTTGACTACGAGCAGTACTTC
>TRBV10-3|TRBJ2-3|-|TRBD2
CATLAGGPDTQYF
TGTGCCACACTAGCGGGAGGGCCAGATACGCAGTATTTT
>TRBV1|TRBJ2-5|-|-
CTSSHPGTHDQETQYF
TGCACCAGCAGCCACCCCGGGACGCACGACCAAGAGACCCAGTACTTC
>TRBV5-1|TRBJ2-5|-|-
CASSLSLTGETQYF
TGCGCCAGCAGCTTGAGCCTCACGGGAGAGACCCAGTACTTC
>TRBV7-8|TRBJ2-6|once|-
CASSLFGANVLTF
TGTGCCAGCAGCTTATTTGGGGCCAACGTCCTGACTTTC
>TRBV7-8|TRBJ2-5|-|-
CASSPMGHQETQYF
TGTGCCAGCAGCCCGATGGGGCATCAAGAGACCCAGTACTTC
>TRBV28|TRBJ2-1|few|TRBD2
CASSPGTSGSDEQFF
TGTGCCAGCAGTCCAGGGACTAGCGGGAGCGATGAGCAGTTCTTC
>TRBV6-1|TRBJ2-7|-|TRBD1
CASSDEDRGLNEQYF
TGTGCCAGCAGTGACGAAGACAGGGGGCTGAACGAGCAGTACTTC